The TCR beta chain described here comes from a study of T cell repertoires in cytomegalovirus infection. Study summary: Public TCR beta signatures provided an indication of both CMV infection and a matching HLA type. Regarding the study as a whole: Dominating the ex vivo response were TCR beta clonotypes that were CMV-specific and HLA-C-restricted. Summed frequency of shared TCR beta families picked out CMV carriers who also had the relevant HLA.

This CDR3 contains 16 residues. CDR1 is SGHRS and CDR2 is YFSETQ in the germline V gene. V was pared by 0 bases and J by 0 bases, with 3 bases of the junction left unmatched. The table lists this clonotype with a few counts. Its antigen remains unidentified. TCRdb passed the reads through MiXCR, listing each CDR3 protein once. The repertoire includes approximately 320,000 distinct CDR3 sequences, 9.5% of them detected once, and around 4% sits in the top ten. This chain uses TRBV5-1 with TRBJ1-3; TRBD1 aligns across 7 bases. The receptor was isolated from a human donor in good health (CMV status not recorded). Some clones in this sample may be carry-over from other donors' samples. Sequencing input: PBMCs. The CDR3 coding sequence is TGCGCCAGCAGCTTGGGGGACAGCCTCTCTGGAAACACCATATATTTT. Its translation is CASSLGDSLSGNTIYF.